This T cell receptor (beta chain) was obtained from a study of blood T cell repertoires in COVID-19. The overall study: The origin of the acute and convalescent COVID-19 samples was the United States, Italy and Spain.

In its sample, this clone was seen once. Sequencing was performed with immunoSEQ multiplex PCR; in TCRdb, only in-frame clones are kept and a portion is missing. Counted here are around 250,000 clones, 65% to 90% occurring once; the ten biggest clones make up 15%. The V segment lost 7 bases and the J segment 7 bases; nucleotides outside the gene matches: 8. The CDR3 is 14 amino acids. The V gene's germline CDR1 is SNHLY and CDR2 FYNNEI. Participants were placed into cohorts based on the clinical history they reported. This clonotype was obtained from a man aged 18-30 years who had recovered from COVID-19. V is TRBV2 and J is TRBJ2-1, with TRBD1 identical over 9 bases. What was sequenced was PBMCs or T cells enriched from blood (not recorded which). The CDR3 coding sequence is TGTGCCAGCATCACGGGGACAGGGCGGAATGAGCAGTTCTTC. Protein sequence: CASITGTGRNEQFF.